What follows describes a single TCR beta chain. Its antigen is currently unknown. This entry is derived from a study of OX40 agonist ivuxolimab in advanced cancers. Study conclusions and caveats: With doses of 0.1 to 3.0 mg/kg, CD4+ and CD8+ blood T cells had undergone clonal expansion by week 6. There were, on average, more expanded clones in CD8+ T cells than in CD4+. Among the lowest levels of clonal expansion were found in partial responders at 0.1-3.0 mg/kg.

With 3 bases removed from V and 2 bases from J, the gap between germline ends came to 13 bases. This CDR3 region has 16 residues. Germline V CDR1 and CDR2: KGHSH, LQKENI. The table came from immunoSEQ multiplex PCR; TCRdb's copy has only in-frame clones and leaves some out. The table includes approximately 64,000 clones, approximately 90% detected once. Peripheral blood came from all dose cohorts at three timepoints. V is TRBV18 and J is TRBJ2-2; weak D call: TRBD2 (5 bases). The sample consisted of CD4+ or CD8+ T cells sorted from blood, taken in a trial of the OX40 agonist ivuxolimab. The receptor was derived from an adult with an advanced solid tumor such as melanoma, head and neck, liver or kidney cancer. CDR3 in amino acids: CASSPPGEYNTGELFF. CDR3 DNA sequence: TGTGCCAGCTCACCCCCCGGGGAGTACAACACCGGGGAGCTGTTTTTT.